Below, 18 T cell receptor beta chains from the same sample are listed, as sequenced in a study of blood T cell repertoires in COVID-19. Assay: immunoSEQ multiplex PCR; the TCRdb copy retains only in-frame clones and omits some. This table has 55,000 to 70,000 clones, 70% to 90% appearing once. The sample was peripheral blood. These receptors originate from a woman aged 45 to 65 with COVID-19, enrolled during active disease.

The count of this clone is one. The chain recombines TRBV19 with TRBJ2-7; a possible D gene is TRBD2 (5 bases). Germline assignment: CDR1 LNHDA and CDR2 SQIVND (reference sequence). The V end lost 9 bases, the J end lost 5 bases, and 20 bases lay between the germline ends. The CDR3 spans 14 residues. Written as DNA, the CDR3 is TGTGCCAGCTCTCAAACGGGGTTACTACACGAGCAGTACTTC. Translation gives CASSQTGLLHEQYF.

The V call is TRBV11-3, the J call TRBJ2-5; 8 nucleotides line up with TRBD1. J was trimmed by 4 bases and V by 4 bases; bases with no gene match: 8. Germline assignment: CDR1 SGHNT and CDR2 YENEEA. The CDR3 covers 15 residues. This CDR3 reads CASSSLAGGLETQYF. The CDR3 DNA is TGTGCCAGCAGCTCGTTGGCAGGGGGCTTAGAGACCCAGTACTTC.

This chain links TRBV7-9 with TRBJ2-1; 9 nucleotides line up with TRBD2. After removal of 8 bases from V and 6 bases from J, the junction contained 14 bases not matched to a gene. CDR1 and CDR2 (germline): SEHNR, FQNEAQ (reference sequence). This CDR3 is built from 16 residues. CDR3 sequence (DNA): TGTGCCAGCGCTGAGATGGTTCTAGCGGGGCCCAATGAGCAGTTCTTC. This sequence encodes CASAEMVLAGPNEQFF.

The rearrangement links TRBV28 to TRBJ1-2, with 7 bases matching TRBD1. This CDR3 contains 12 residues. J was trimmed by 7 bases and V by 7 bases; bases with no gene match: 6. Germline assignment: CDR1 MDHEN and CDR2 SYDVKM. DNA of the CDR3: TGTGCCAGCACCATAGGGACAGTTGGCTACACCTTC. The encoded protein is CASTIGTVGYTF.

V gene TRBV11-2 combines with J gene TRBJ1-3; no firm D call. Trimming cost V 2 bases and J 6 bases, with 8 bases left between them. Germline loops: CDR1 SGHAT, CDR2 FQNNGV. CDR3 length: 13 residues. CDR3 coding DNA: TGTGCCAGCAGCTTAACCGGGATAAACACCATATATTTT. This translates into CASSLTGINTIYF.

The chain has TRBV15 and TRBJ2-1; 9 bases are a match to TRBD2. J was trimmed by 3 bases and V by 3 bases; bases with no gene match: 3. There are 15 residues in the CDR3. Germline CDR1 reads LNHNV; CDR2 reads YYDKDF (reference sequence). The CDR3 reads CATSSSGSFYNEQFF. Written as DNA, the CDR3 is TGTGCCACCAGCAGTAGCGGGAGCTTCTACAATGAGCAGTTCTTC.

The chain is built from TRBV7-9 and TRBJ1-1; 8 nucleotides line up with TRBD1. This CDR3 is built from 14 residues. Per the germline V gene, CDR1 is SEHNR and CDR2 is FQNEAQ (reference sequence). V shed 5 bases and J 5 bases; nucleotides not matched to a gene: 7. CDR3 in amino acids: CASSRHRGETEAFF. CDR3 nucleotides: TGTGCCAGCAGCCGACACAGGGGGGAAACTGAAGCTTTCTTT.

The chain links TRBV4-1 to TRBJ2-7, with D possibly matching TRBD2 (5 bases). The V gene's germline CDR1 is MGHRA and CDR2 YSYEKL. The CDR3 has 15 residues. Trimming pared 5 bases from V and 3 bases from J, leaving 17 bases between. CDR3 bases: TGCGCCAGCAGCTTAACGTTACAAGGGAGCTACGAGCAGTACTTC. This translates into CASSLTLQGSYEQYF.

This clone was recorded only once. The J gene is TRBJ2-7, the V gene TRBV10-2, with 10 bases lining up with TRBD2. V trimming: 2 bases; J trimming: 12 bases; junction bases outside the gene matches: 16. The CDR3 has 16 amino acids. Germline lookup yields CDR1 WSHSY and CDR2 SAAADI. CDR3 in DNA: TGCGCCAGCAGTGAGCCCCCTTTAGCGGGAGGCCGGGGGTCGTACTTC. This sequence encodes CASSEPPLAGGRGSYF.

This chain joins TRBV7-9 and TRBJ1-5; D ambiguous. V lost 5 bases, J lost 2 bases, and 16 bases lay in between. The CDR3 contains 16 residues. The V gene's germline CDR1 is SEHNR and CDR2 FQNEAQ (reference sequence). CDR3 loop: CASSGSGWRGNQPQHF. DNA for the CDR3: TGTGCCAGCAGCGGGTCGGGGTGGAGGGGCAATCAGCCCCAGCATTTT.

The CDR3 coding sequence is TGCAGCGCTGCCAGGGCCGCCGGGTACAATGAGCAGTTCTTC. It translates to CSAARAAGYNEQFF. The rearrangement links TRBV29-1 to TRBJ2-1, with D possibly matching TRBD1 (5 bases). CDR1 SQVTM and CDR2 ANQGSEA come from the germline V gene. The V and J ends lost 7 bases and 4 bases respectively, with 17 bases between them. There are 14 residues in the CDR3.

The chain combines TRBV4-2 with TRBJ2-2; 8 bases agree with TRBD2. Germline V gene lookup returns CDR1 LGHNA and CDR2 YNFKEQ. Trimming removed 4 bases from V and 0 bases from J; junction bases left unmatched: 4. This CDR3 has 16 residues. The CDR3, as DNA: TGTGCCAGCAGCCCAACTAGCGGTCCGAACACCGGGGAGCTGTTTTTT. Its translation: CASSPTSGPNTGELFF.

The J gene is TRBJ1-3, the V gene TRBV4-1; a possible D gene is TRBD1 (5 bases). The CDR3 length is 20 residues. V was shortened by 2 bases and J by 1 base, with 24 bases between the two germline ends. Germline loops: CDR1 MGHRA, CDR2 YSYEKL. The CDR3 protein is CASSQKGLGGALGSGNTIYF. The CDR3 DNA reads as TGCGCCAGCAGCCAAAAGGGGCTTGGAGGGGCTCTAGGATCTGGAAACACCATATATTTT.

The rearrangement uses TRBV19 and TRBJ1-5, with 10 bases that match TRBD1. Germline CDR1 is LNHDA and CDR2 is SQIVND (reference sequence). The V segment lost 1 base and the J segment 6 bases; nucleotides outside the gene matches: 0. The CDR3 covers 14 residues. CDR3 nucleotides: TGTGCCAGTAGTATAGGGACAGGGGGTCAGCCCCAGCATTTT. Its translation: CASSIGTGGQPQHF.

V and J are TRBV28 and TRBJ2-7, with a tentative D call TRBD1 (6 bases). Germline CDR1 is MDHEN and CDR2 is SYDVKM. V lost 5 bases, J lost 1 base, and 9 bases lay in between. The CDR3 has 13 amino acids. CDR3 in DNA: TGTGCCAGCAGTGGGACAAGTTCCTACGAGCAGTACTTC. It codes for CASSGTSSYEQYF.

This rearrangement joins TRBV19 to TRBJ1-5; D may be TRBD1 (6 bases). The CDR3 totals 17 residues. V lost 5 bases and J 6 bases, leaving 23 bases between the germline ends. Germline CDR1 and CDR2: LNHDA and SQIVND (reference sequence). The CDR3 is CASSVFRGGRIRQPQHF. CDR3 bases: TGTGCCAGTAGTGTCTTTAGGGGGGGAAGAATACGTCAGCCCCAGCATTTT.

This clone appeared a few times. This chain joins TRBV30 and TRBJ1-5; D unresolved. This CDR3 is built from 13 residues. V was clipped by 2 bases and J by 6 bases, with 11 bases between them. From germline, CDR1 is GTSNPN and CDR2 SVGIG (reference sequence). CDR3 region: CAWSRGEAQPQHF. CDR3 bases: TGTGCCTGGAGTCGTGGGGAGGCTCAGCCCCAGCATTTT.

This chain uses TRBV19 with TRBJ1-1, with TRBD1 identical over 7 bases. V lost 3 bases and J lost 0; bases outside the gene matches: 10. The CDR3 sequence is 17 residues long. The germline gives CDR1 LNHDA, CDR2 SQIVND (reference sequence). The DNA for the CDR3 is TGTGCCAGTAGTATCTTCTTCGGCGGGACAGTGAACACTGAAGCTTTCTTT. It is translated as CASSIFFGGTVNTEAFF.